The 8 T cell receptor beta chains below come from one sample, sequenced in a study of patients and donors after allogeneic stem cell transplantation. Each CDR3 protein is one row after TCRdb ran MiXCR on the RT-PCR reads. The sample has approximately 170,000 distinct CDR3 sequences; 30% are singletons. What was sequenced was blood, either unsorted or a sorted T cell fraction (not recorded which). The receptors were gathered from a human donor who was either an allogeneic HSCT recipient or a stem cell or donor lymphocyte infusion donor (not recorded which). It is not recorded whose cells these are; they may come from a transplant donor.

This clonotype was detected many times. As DNA, the CDR3 is TGTGCCAGCAGCTTCGGGAACACTGAAGCTTTCTTT. Its translation is CASSFGNTEAFF. The chain carries TRBV7-9 and TRBJ1-1; no clear D. Looked up from germline, CDR1 is SEHNR and CDR2 is FQNEAQ (reference sequence). V lost 3 bases and J 1 base, leaving 3 bases between the germline ends. The CDR3 extends over 12 amino acids.

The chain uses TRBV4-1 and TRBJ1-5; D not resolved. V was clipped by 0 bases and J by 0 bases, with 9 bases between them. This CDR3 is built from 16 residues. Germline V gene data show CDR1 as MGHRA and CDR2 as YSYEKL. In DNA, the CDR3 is TGCGCCAGCAGCCAAGAAGGCAGTATTAGCAATCAGCCCCAGCATTTT. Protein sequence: CASSQEGSISNQPQHF.

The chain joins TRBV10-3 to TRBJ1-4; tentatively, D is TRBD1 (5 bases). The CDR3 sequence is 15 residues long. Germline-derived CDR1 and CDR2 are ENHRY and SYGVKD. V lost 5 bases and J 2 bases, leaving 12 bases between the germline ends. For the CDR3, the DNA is TGTGCCATCAGTTCAGGGATCGGGACTAATGAAAAACTGTTTTTT. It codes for CAISSGIGTNEKLFF.

The CDR3 sequence is CASSRTGGQGSYEQYF. The CDR3 nucleotides are TGTGCCAGCAGCCGTACGGGAGGACAGGGGTCCTACGAGCAGTACTTC. This chain links TRBV5-5 with TRBJ2-7; 9 bases fit TRBD1. The CDR3 runs to 16 residues. Germline-derived CDR1 and CDR2 are SGHKS and YYEKEE (reference sequence). Unmatched junction bases numbered 9, after V lost 4 bases and J lost 1 base.

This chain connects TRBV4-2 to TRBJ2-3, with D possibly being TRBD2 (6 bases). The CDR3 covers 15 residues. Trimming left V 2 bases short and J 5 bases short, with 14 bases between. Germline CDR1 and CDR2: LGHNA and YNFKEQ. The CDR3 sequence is CASSQLRELVDTQYF. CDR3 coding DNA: TGTGCCAGCAGCCAATTACGGGAGTTGGTAGATACGCAGTATTTT.

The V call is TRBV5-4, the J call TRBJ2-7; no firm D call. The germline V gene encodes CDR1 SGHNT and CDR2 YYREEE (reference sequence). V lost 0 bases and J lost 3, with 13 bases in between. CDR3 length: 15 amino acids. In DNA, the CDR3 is TGTGCCAGCAGCTTGGGGCAGTCTGCCTTCTACGAGCAGTACTTC. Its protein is CASSLGQSAFYEQYF.

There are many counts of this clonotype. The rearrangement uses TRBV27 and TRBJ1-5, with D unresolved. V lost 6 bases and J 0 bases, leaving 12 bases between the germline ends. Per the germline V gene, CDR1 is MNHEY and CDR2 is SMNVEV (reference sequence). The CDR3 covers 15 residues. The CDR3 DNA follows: TGTGCCAGCAGATTACACGGTCATAGCAATCAGCCCCAGCATTTT. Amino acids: CASRLHGHSNQPQHF.

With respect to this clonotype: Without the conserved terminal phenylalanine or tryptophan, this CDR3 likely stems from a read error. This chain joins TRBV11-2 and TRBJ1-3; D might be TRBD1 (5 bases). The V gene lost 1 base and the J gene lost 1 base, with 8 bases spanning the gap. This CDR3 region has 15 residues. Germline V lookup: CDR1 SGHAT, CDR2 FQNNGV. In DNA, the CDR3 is TGTGCCAGCAGCTTAGGTACAGGATCTGGAAACACCATATATTTG. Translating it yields CASSLGTGSGNTIYL.